This paragraph covers one T cell receptor (beta chain) sequence. The antigen is not known. This table comes from immunoSEQ multiplex PCR, and its TCRdb copy is limited to in-frame clones, with some not included. The sample has 88,000 or so clones, around 91% seen once. The source of the sample is a study of brain T cells in children with intractable seizures. General observations from the study: Pre-surgery blood may have been undersampled, hiding some clones. HCMV serostatus was not known, and viral specificity came from CDR3 similarity only.

Surgery cases with the highest brain T cell transcript signatures were chosen for sequencing. Before surgery, patients took at least one anti-epileptic drug. Germline-derived CDR1 and CDR2 are MGHRA and YSYEKL. The CDR3 contains 15 residues. V was shortened by 4 bases and J by 1 base, with 12 bases between the two germline ends. The origin of this receptor is a girl aged 2-15 years with Rasmussen encephalitis and intractable seizures. This specimen consisted of peripheral blood, obtained at surgery. The chain employs TRBV4-1 and TRBJ2-3, with D unclear. CDR3 DNA: TGCGCCAGCAGCCCCCGGGCAGCCCGCACAGATACGCAGTATTTT. Its protein product is CASSPRAARTDTQYF.